The clone carrying this T cell receptor (beta chain) was seen a handful of times. What it recognizes is unknown. These data are taken from a study of post-analysis software for immune sequencing data. General study findings and limits: Patients used roughly five TRBV segments, including TRBV5-6, TRBV5-1 and TRBV20-1, more often than controls. When the samples were clustered directly with F measure, those that had been prepared in the same batch showed strong co-clustering.

Researchers reported that TCR beta cDNA libraries carried unique molecular identifiers. TCRdb analysed the PCR reads with MiXCR anew, one entry per CDR3 protein. This table holds hundreds of thousands of distinct CDR3 sequences, roughly 45% found once. Trimming took 5 bases from V and 5 from J, leaving 15 bases between them. Germline CDR1 MGHRA, CDR2 YSYEKL. The length of the CDR3 is 14 residues. The chain recombines TRBV4-1 with TRBJ2-5; a possible D gene is TRBD2 (6 bases). The clonotype comes from a girl aged 5 to 17 with multiple sclerosis. The sample taken for sequencing was blood. The CDR3 is CASSLGLEVETQYF. In DNA, the CDR3 is TGCGCCAGCAGCTTGGGACTGGAGGTGGAGACCCAGTACTTC.